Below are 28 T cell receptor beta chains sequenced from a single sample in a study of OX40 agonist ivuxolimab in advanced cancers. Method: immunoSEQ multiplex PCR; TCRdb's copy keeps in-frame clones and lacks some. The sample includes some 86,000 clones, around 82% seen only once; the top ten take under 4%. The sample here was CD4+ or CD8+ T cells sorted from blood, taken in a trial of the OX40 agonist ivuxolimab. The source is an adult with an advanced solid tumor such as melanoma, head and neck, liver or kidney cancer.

DNA for the CDR3: TGTGCCAGCAGCCCAACTAGGAGTGAGCAGTTCTTC. Translated, it gives CASSPTRSEQFF. The chain combines TRBV5-6 with TRBJ2-1; D is perhaps TRBD2 (5 bases). Germline V gene sequence: CDR1 SGHDT, CDR2 YYEEEE. Trimming took 4 bases from V and 9 from J, leaving 11 bases between them. The CDR3 length is 12 residues. Full variable domain (rest looked up from reference TRBV5-6 and TRBJ2-1): DAGVTQSPTHLIKTRGQQVTLRCSPKSGHDTVSWYQQALGQGPQFIFQYYEEEERQRGNFPDRFSGHQFPNYSSELNVNALLLGDSALYLCASSPTRSEQFFGPGTRLTVL.

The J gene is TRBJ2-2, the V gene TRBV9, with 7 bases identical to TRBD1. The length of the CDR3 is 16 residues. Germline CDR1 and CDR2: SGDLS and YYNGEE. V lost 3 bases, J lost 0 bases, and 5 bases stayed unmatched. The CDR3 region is CASSGVGTANTGELFF. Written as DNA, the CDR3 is TGTGCCAGCAGCGGAGTCGGGACAGCGAACACCGGGGAGCTGTTTTTT.

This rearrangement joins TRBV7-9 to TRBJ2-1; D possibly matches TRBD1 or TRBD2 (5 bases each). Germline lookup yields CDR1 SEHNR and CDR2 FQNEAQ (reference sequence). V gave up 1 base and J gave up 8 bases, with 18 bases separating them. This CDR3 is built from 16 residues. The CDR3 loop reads CASSLGLGTVGDEQFF. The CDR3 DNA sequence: TGTGCCAGCAGCTTAGGGTTAGGGACCGTTGGCGATGAGCAGTTCTTC.

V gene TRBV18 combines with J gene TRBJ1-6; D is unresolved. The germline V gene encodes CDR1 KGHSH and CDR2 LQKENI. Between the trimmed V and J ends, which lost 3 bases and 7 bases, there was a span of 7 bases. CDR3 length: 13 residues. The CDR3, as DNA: TGTGCCAGCTCACCCAACACCAATTCACCCCTCCACTTT. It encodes CASSPNTNSPLHF.

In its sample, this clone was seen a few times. CDR3 residues: CASSQESIAETYEQYF. CDR3 DNA sequence: TGCGCCAGCAGCCAAGAATCGATAGCGGAGACCTACGAGCAGTACTTC. The rearrangement joins TRBV4-1 to TRBJ2-7; maybe TRBD2 (6 bases). CDR1 is MGHRA and CDR2 is YSYEKL in the germline V gene. Deletions cut 0 bases from V and 2 bases from J, with 14 bases between. The CDR3 has 16 residues.

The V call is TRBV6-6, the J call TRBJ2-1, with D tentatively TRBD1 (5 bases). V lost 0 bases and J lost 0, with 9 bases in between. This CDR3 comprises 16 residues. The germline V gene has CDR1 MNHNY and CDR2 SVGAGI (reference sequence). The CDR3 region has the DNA TGTGCCAGCAGTTACTCGCGACAGAGCTCCTACAATGAGCAGTTCTTC. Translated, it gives CASSYSRQSSYNEQFF.

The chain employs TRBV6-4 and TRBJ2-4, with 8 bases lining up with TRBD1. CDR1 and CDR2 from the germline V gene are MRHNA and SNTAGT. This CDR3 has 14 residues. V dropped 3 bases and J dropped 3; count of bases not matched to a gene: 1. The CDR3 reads CASSETGDKNIQYF. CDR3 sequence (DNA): TGTGCCAGCAGTGAGACAGGGGACAAAAACATTCAGTACTTC.

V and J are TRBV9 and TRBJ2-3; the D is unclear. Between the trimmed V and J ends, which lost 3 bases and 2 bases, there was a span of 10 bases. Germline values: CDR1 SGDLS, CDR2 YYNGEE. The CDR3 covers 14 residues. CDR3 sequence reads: CASSDRDSTDTQYF. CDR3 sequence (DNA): TGTGCCAGCAGCGATAGGGATTCCACAGATACGCAGTATTTT. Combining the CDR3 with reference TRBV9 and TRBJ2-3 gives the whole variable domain DSGVTQTPKHLITATGQRVTLRCSPRSGDLSVYWYQQSLDQGLQFLIQYYNGEERAKGNILERFSAQQFPDLHSELNLSSLELGDSALYFCASSDRDSTDTQYFGPGTRLTVL.

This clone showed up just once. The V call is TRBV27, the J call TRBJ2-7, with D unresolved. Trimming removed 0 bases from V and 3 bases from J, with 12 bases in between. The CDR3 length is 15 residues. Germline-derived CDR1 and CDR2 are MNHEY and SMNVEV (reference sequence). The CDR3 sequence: CASSLSPASHYEQYF. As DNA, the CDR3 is TGTGCCAGCAGTTTATCCCCCGCATCACACTACGAGCAGTACTTC.

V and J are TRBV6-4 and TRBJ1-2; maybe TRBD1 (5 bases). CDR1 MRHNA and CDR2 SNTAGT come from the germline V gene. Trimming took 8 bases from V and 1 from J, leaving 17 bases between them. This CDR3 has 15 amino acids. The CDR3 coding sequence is TGTGCCAGCCCGGGTAGGCTGGGGGTTAACTATGGCTACACCTTC. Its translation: CASPGRLGVNYGYTF.

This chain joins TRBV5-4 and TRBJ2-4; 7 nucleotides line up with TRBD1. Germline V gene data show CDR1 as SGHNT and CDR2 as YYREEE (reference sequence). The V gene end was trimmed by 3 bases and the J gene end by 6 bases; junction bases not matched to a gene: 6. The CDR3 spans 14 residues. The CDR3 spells CASSSRQGANIQYF. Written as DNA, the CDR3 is TGTGCCAGCAGCTCTCGACAGGGCGCAAACATTCAGTACTTC.

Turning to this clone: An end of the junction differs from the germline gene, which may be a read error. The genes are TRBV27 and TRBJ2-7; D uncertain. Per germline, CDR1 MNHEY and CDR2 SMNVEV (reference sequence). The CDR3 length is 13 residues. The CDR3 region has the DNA TGTGCCAGCAGTCCGGAAGAGACGCGGATAGAGTCTTTC. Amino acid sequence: CASSPEETRIESF.

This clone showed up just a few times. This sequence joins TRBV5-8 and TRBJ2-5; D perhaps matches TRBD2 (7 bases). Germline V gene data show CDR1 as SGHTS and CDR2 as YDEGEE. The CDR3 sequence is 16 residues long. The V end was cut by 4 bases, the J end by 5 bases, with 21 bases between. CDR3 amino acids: CASSTEKGGVWETQYF. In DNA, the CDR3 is TGTGCCAGCAGCACCGAAAAGGGGGGGGTGTGGGAGACCCAGTACTTC.

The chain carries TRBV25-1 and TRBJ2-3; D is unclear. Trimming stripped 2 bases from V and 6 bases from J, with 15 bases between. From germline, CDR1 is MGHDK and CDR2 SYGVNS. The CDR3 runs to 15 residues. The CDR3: CASSEGWQSPDTQYF. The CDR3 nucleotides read TGTGCCAGCAGTGAAGGTTGGCAGTCCCCGGATACGCAGTATTTT.

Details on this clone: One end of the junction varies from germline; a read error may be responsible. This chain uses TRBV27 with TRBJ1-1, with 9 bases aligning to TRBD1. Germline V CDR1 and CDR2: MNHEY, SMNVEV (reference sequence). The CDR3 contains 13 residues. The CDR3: CASQTGGNAEAFF. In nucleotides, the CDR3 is TGTGCCAGCCAGACAGGGGGGAACGCTGAAGCTTTCTTT.

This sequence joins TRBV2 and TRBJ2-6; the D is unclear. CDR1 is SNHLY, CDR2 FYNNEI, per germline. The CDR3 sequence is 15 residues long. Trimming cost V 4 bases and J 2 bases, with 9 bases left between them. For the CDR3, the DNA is TGTGCCAGCAGTGTTGGGCTCGCTGGGGCCAACGTCCTGACTTTC. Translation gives CASSVGLAGANVLTF.

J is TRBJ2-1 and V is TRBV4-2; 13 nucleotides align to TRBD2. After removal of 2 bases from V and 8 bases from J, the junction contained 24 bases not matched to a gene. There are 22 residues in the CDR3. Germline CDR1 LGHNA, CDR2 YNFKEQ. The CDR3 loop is CASSQYPGLAGSNSAQSHEQFF. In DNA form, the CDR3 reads TGTGCCAGCAGCCAATATCCGGGACTAGCGGGATCAAACTCCGCGCAGTCGCATGAGCAGTTCTTC.

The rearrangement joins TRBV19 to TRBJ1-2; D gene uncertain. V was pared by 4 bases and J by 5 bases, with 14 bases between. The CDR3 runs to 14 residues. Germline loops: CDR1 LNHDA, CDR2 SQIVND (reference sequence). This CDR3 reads CASSTLSQSYGYTF. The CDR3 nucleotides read TGTGCCAGTAGTACCCTTTCGCAGTCATATGGCTACACCTTC.

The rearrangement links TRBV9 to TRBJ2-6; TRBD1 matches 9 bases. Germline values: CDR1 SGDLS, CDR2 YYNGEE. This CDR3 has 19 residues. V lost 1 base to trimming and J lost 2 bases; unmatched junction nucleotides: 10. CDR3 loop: CASSVFVGQGSTGANVLTF. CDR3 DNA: TGTGCCAGCAGCGTATTTGTTGGACAGGGGAGCACTGGGGCCAACGTCCTGACTTTC.

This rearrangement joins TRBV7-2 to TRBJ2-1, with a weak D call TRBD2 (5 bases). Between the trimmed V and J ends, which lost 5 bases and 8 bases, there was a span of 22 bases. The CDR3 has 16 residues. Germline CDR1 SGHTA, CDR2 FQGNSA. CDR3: CASSQRRATQGHEQFF. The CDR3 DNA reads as TGTGCCAGCAGCCAACGGCGGGCCACCCAAGGGCATGAGCAGTTCTTC.

CDR3 amino acids: CASSFVTGTEAFF. In DNA, the CDR3 is TGTGCCAGCAGTTTCGTGACAGGGACTGAAGCTTTCTTT. The V gene is TRBV6-5, the J gene TRBJ1-1; 7 positions match TRBD1. The ends lost 4 bases at V and 5 bases at J; junction bases unmatched: 4. Germline CDR1 is MNHEY and CDR2 is SVGAGI. CDR3 length equals 13 residues.

The CDR3 bases are TGTGCAAGTCGCTTAGACGACAGGGACTCTTACGAGCAGTACTTC. It encodes CASRLDDRDSYEQYF. The chain is built from TRBV12-2 and TRBJ2-7; the table's D call, TRBD1, has no DNA check behind it. TRBV12-2 is termed a pseudogene. The CDR3 covers 15 residues.

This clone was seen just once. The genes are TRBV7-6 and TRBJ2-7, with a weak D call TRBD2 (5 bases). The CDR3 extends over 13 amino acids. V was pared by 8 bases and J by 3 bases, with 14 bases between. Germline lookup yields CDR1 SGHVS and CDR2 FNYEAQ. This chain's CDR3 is CASVGEGIYEQYF. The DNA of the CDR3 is TGTGCCAGCGTGGGAGAGGGAATCTACGAGCAGTACTTC. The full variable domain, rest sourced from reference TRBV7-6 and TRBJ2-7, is GAGVSQSPRYKVTKRGQDVALRCDPISGHVSLYWYRQALGQGPEFLTYFNYEAQQDKSGLPNDRFSAERPEGSISTLTIQRTEQRDSAMYRCASVGEGIYEQYFGPGTRLTVT.

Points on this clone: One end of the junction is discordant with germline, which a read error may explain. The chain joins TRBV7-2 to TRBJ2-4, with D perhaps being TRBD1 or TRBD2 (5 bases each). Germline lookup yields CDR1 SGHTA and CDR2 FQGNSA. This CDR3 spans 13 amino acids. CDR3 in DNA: TGTGCCAGCAGCCCCGATGGTACGGGGCGTCGTCACTTC. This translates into CASSPDGTGRRHF.

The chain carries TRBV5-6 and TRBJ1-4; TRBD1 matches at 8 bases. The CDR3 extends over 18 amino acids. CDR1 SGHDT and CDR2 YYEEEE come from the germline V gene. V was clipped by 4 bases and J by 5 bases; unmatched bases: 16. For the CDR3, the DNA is TGTGCCAGCAGCAAGACCGGGACAGGACCCTTGTGGAATGAAAAACTGTTTTTT. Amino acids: CASSKTGTGPLWNEKLFF.

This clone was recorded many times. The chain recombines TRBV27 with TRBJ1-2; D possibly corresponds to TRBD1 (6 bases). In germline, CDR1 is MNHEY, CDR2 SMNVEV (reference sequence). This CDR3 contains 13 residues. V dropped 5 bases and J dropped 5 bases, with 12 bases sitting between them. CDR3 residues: CASSPQTGYGYTF. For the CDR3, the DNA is TGTGCCAGCAGTCCACAGACAGGTTATGGCTACACCTTC.

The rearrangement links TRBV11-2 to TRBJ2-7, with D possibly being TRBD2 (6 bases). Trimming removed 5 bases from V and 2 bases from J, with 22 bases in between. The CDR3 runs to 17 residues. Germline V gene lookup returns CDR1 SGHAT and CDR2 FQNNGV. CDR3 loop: CASSRSPWRGRPYEQYF. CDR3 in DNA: TGTGCCAGCAGCCGGAGCCCGTGGCGGGGCCGTCCCTACGAGCAGTACTTC.

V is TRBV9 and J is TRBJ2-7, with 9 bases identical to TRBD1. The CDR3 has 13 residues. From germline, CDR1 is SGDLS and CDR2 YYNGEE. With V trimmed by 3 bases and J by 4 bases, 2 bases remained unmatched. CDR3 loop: CASSAGTGYEQYF. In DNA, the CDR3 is TGTGCCAGCAGCGCAGGGACAGGGTACGAGCAGTACTTC. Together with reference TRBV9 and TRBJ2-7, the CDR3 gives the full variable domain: DSGVTQTPKHLITATGQRVTLRCSPRSGDLSVYWYQQSLDQGLQFLIQYYNGEERAKGNILERFSAQQFPDLHSELNLSSLELGDSALYFCASSAGTGYEQYFGPGTRLTVT.